This T cell receptor (beta chain) originates from a study of T cells in localized non-small cell lung cancer. Clones were read by immunoSEQ multiplex PCR, and TCRdb kept only the in-frame ones, dropping some. The sample lists about 5,600 clones, 25% to 35% occurring once. The CDR3 sequence is 14 residues long. Germline CDR1 and CDR2: SGHAT and FQDESV (reference sequence). The V gene lost 5 bases and the J gene lost 1 base, with 11 bases spanning the gap. This clone was observed a handful of times. Sequenced here: lung tumor tissue, sampled before any cancer treatment. The receptor was derived from an older female donor with stage I lung adenocarcinoma. The gene calls are TRBV11-1 and TRBJ1-1; weak D call: TRBD1 (5 bases). The CDR3 DNA reads TGTGCCAGCAGCCCCGGGGCGGCGAACACTGAAGCTTTCTTT. It yields the protein CASSPGAANTEAFF.